This passage covers 30 T cell receptor beta chains from one sample sequenced in a study of shared clonotypes between healthy human individuals. Only in-frame clones appear in the TCRdb table, and some are missing; sequencing was by immunoSEQ multiplex PCR. The sample has roughly 1 million clones, 75% to 85% seen once. Sequenced input: memory CD4+ T cells from PBMCs. This sample's subset: CD45RA-negative fraction. The origin of the receptors is a man younger than 35 in good health. Some clones in this sample may be carry-over from other donors' samples.

The gene calls are TRBV5-6 and TRBJ2-7; D possibly corresponds to TRBD1 (6 bases). Per germline, CDR1 SGHDT and CDR2 YYEEEE. The CDR3 is 12 residues long. V dropped 3 bases and J dropped 6 bases, with 10 bases sitting between them. This CDR3 is CASSYYRAEQYF. The DNA of the CDR3 is TGTGCCAGCAGCTACTACAGGGCCGAGCAGTACTTC.

This clone was detected only a few times. The V gene is TRBV7-9, the J gene TRBJ2-3, with D perhaps TRBD1 or TRBD2 (5 bases each). CDR3 length equals 14 residues. Between the trimmed V and J ends, which lost 5 bases and 9 bases, there was a span of 18 bases. Germline CDR1 reads SEHNR; CDR2 reads FQNEAQ (reference sequence). The CDR3 DNA reads TGTGCCAGCAGCCCTTCAGGGACGAGGGGCACGCAGTATTTT. Its translation is CASSPSGTRGTQYF.

This clone has at least ten counts. This sample also contains other DNA sequences that code for the same CDR3. The chain recombines TRBV29-1 with TRBJ2-5, with 8 positions matching TRBD1. With 3 bases clipped from V and 4 bases from J, the junction kept 1 base outside the gene matches. This CDR3 is built from 12 residues. CDR1 is SQVTM and CDR2 is ANQGSEA in the germline V gene. In DNA form, the CDR3 reads TGCAGCGTTGAGACAGGGGTAGAGACCCAGTACTTC. It yields the protein CSVETGVETQYF.

The rearrangement uses TRBV5-4 and TRBJ2-1; 10 bases are shared with TRBD1. The CDR3 consists of 13 residues. Germline trimming cut 4 bases from V and 6 bases from J; bases unmatched to any gene: 1. CDR1 is SGHNT, CDR2 YYREEE, per germline (reference sequence). CDR3 nucleotide sequence: TGTGCCAGCAGCCGGACAGGGGGCAATGAGCAGTTCTTC. Translating it yields CASSRTGGNEQFF.

V gene TRBV10-3 combines with J gene TRBJ2-3; TRBD2 aligns across 9 bases. Germline CDR1 ENHRY, CDR2 SYGVKD. The CDR3 spans 16 residues. After removal of 4 bases from V and 2 bases from J, the junction contained 7 bases not matched to a gene. The CDR3 region has the DNA TGTGCCATCAGTGGGACTAGCGCCATTTCCACAGATACGCAGTATTTT. It translates to CAISGTSAISTDTQYF.

The chain uses TRBV5-5 and TRBJ2-5, with 10 bases identical to TRBD2. With 2 bases clipped from V and 4 bases from J, the junction kept 8 bases outside the gene matches. The CDR3 spans 16 residues. Germline loops: CDR1 SGHKS, CDR2 YYEKEE (reference sequence). In nucleotides, the CDR3 is TGTGCCAGCAGCTTCGGACTAGCGGCTGCTCTAGAGACCCAGTACTTC. Translating gives CASSFGLAAALETQYF.

This chain uses TRBV2 with TRBJ2-2, with D uncertain. The CDR3 totals 15 residues. Germline lookup yields CDR1 SNHLY and CDR2 FYNNEI. Trimming pared 9 bases from V and 1 base from J, leaving 15 bases between. The CDR3 loop reads CASMGPSLNTGELFF. The DNA for the CDR3 is TGTGCCAGTATGGGCCCTTCTTTGAACACCGGGGAGCTGTTTTTT.

This clone was counted a single time. CDR3 DNA sequence: TGTGCCAGCAGGGATACAGGGAACACCGGGGAGCTGTTTTTT. Residues: CASRDTGNTGELFF. V usage is TRBV6-1 and J usage is TRBJ2-2, with D possibly matching TRBD1 (5 bases). V lost 6 bases and J 1 base, leaving 9 bases between the germline ends. Germline V gene lookup returns CDR1 MNHNS and CDR2 SASEGT. There are 14 residues in the CDR3.

This clone was recorded many times. J is TRBJ1-2 and V is TRBV29-1; no clear D gene. This CDR3 spans 16 amino acids. CDR1 and CDR2 from the germline V gene are SQVTM and ANQGSEA. Trimming removed 4 bases at V and 1 base at J, with 19 bases between. The CDR3 coding sequence is TGCAGCGTTGGGTGGGGTTCTCCCACAAATAACTATGGCTACACCTTC. Protein product: CSVGWGSPTNNYGYTF.

The CDR3 loop reads CASRQGLAGEETQYF. In nucleotides, the CDR3 is TGTGCCAGCCGCCAGGGACTAGCGGGAGAGGAGACCCAGTACTTC. The chain is built from TRBV7-2 and TRBJ2-5, with 14 bases aligning to TRBD2. J gave up 5 bases and V 8 bases, and 7 bases lay outside the gene matches. Germline CDR1 is SGHTA and CDR2 is FQGNSA. The CDR3 length is 15 residues.

This clone came up a few times. J is TRBJ1-4 and V is TRBV29-1, with D perhaps matching TRBD1 (5 bases). Between the trimmed V and J ends, which lost 2 bases and 11 bases, there was a span of 15 bases. Germline CDR1 and CDR2: SQVTM and ANQGSEA. This CDR3 is 13 amino acids long. For the CDR3, the DNA is TGCAGCGTTGAAAGGAACGTGGGGGAGAAACTGTTTTTT. Encoded protein: CSVERNVGEKLFF.

This rearrangement joins TRBV2 to TRBJ2-7, with 10 bases aligning to TRBD2. J lost 2 bases, V lost 6 bases, and 7 bases had no gene match. The CDR3 length is 15 residues. Germline V gene sequence: CDR1 SNHLY, CDR2 FYNNEI. The CDR3 region is CASRSSGGRAYEQYF. In DNA form, the CDR3 reads TGTGCCAGCAGGTCTAGCGGGGGACGAGCCTACGAGCAGTACTTC.

The CDR3: CASSQGQSLYNEQFF. The CDR3 DNA is TGTGCCAGCAGCCAGGGACAGTCTTTGTACAATGAGCAGTTCTTC. The V gene is TRBV5-6, the J gene TRBJ2-1, with 7 bases that match TRBD1. There are 15 residues in the CDR3. The junction had 8 bases not matched to a gene; V was cut back by 4 bases and J by 4 bases. Germline V gene sequence: CDR1 SGHDT, CDR2 YYEEEE.

This chain links TRBV4-2 with TRBJ2-7, with D possibly being TRBD2 (5 bases). CDR1 LGHNA and CDR2 YNFKEQ come from the germline V gene. The CDR3 contains 15 residues. With 0 bases removed from V and 4 bases from J, the gap between germline ends came to 13 bases. The CDR3 DNA reads as TGTGCCAGCAGCCAAGATCGTACAGCGGCATACGAGCAGTACTTC. This sequence encodes CASSQDRTAAYEQYF.

The rearrangement links TRBV6-6 to TRBJ2-7; D is perhaps TRBD2 (5 bases). The CDR3 runs to 16 residues. Per germline, CDR1 MNHNY and CDR2 SVGAGI (reference sequence). Trimming took off 0 bases at V and 7 bases at J, with 19 bases between the two ends. CDR3 sequence (DNA): TGTGCCAGCAGTTACTCAGGAGGAGCGTCTCCTAGGGAGCAGTACTTC. It yields the protein CASSYSGGASPREQYF.

The gene calls are TRBV10-3 and TRBJ2-1; 11 nucleotides match TRBD2. Per germline, CDR1 ENHRY and CDR2 SYGVKD. This CDR3 has 16 residues. The V segment lost 5 bases and the J segment 5 bases; nucleotides outside the gene matches: 8. This CDR3 is CAISPGLAGYHNEQFF. CDR3 bases: TGTGCCATCAGTCCCGGACTAGCGGGTTACCACAATGAGCAGTTCTTC.

As concerns this clone: This specimen includes other DNA sequences encoding the same CDR3. V and J are TRBV11-3 and TRBJ2-3; 8 positions agree with TRBD1. CDR3 size: 15 residues. J was trimmed by 2 bases and V by 1 base; bases with no gene match: 2. CDR1 is SGHNT and CDR2 is YENEEA in the germline V gene. The CDR3 loop reads CASSLGQGSTDTQYF. The CDR3 nucleotides read TGTGCCAGCAGCTTAGGACAGGGGTCCACAGATACGCAGTATTTT.

CDR3 residues: CASTRNPTGGWETQYF. In DNA, the CDR3 is TGTGCCAGCACCAGAAACCCTACAGGGGGCTGGGAGACCCAGTACTTC. This chain joins TRBV28 and TRBJ2-5; 9 nucleotides line up with TRBD1. This CDR3 region has 16 residues. Trimming at V came to 7 bases and at J to 5 bases, leaving 14 bases not matched to a gene. From germline, CDR1 is MDHEN and CDR2 SYDVKM.

The CDR3 region has the DNA TGTGCCAGCAGTCCCATGGGGGTAGGAAACACCATATATTTT. This sequence encodes CASSPMGVGNTIYF. The V and J genes are TRBV5-6 and TRBJ1-3; possibly TRBD1 for D (5 bases). CDR3 length: 14 amino acids. From germline, CDR1 is SGHDT and CDR2 YYEEEE. V was shortened by 5 bases and J by 4 bases, with 13 bases between the two germline ends.

This rearrangement joins TRBV2 to TRBJ1-5; 7 nucleotides align to TRBD1. J was trimmed by 6 bases and V by 2 bases; bases with no gene match: 7. Germline assignment: CDR1 SNHLY and CDR2 FYNNEI. The CDR3 extends over 15 amino acids. The CDR3 loop reads CASSERTGVFQPQHF. In DNA form, the CDR3 reads TGTGCCAGCAGTGAACGCACAGGGGTTTTTCAGCCCCAGCATTTT.

The chain is built from TRBV4-1 and TRBJ2-7, with 11 bases identical to TRBD2. The CDR3 has 17 amino acids. V lost 0 bases, J lost 7 bases, and 11 bases stayed unmatched. Germline CDR1 and CDR2: MGHRA and YSYEKL. The CDR3 DNA follows: TGCGCCAGCAGCCAAGATCCGGGTAGCGGGAGGGCCGGGGAGCAGTACTTC. It translates to CASSQDPGSGRAGEQYF.

The chain employs TRBV27 and TRBJ1-5, with D possibly matching TRBD1 (5 bases). Per germline, CDR1 MNHEY and CDR2 SMNVEV (reference sequence). This CDR3 is built from 14 residues. V was shortened by 0 bases and J by 7 bases, with 10 bases between the two germline ends. CDR3 in amino acids: CASSLSPGYQPQHF. CDR3 in DNA: TGTGCCAGCAGTTTATCCCCAGGGTACCAGCCCCAGCATTTT.

This chain connects TRBV5-1 to TRBJ1-1; 8 bases line up with TRBD1. The CDR3 covers 15 residues. V lost 4 bases, J lost 4 bases, and 9 bases stayed unmatched. Looked up from germline, CDR1 is SGHRS and CDR2 is YFSETQ. DNA for the CDR3: TGCGCCAGCAGCCCAGCGACAGGGGTTGGCACTGAAGCTTTCTTT. This gives the protein CASSPATGVGTEAFF. Based on the CDR3 plus reference TRBV5-1 and TRBJ1-1, the full variable domain is KAGVTQTPRYLIKTRGQQVTLSCSPISGHRSVSWYQQTPGQGLQFLFEYFSETQRNKGNFPGRFSGRQFSNSRSEMNVSTLELGDSALYLCASSPATGVGTEAFFGQGTRLTVV.

V gene TRBV5-1 combines with J gene TRBJ1-1; the match to TRBD1 covers 9 bases. This CDR3 region has 12 residues. In germline, CDR1 is SGHRS, CDR2 YFSETQ. Losses at the gene ends were 5 bases for V and 7 bases for J; bases not matched to a gene: 3. The CDR3 spells CASSRQGDEAFF. As DNA, the CDR3 is TGCGCCAGCAGTCGACAGGGGGATGAAGCTTTCTTT. Based on the CDR3 plus reference TRBV5-1 and TRBJ1-1, the full variable domain is KAGVTQTPRYLIKTRGQQVTLSCSPISGHRSVSWYQQTPGQGLQFLFEYFSETQRNKGNFPGRFSGRQFSNSRSEMNVSTLELGDSALYLCASSRQGDEAFFGQGTRLTVV.

The chain is built from TRBV28 and TRBJ1-1; D possibly corresponds to TRBD1 (6 bases). Germline CDR1 and CDR2: MDHEN and SYDVKM. CDR3 length: 15 residues. The germline V and J ends were trimmed by 6 bases and 1 base, with 15 bases remaining between them. CDR3 protein: CASRNREAGNTEAFF. CDR3 bases: TGTGCCAGCAGAAACAGGGAGGCCGGGAACACTGAAGCTTTCTTT.

The chain recombines TRBV28 with TRBJ2-5; D ambiguous. This CDR3 is built from 15 residues. Trimming left V 6 bases short and J 0 bases short, with 14 bases between. CDR1 and CDR2 (germline): MDHEN, SYDVKM. CDR3 amino acids: CASSPPHTYQETQYF. The CDR3 region has the DNA TGTGCCAGCAGCCCCCCACACACGTACCAAGAGACCCAGTACTTC.

The chain employs TRBV10-1 and TRBJ2-1; TRBD1 might be the D (6 bases). The CDR3 contains 14 residues. Germline values: CDR1 WNHNN, CDR2 SYGVQD (reference sequence). V lost 4 bases, J lost 4 bases, and 11 bases lay in between. The CDR3 DNA reads TGCGCCAGCAGTGCCAGGGGCCCTTACAATGAGCAGTTCTTC. This codes for CASSARGPYNEQFF.

This sequence joins TRBV27 and TRBJ2-3; no clear D. The germline CDR1 and CDR2 sequences are MNHEY and SMNVEV (reference sequence). The CDR3 contains 13 residues. The V end lost 8 bases, the J end lost 6 bases, and 15 bases lay between the germline ends. The CDR3 DNA reads TGTGCCAGCGGCCGTCACCGACCGGATACGCAGTATTTT. Protein: CASGRHRPDTQYF.

The V gene is TRBV6-1, the J gene TRBJ2-5; D gene unclear. The ends were cut back, 1 base at V and 5 bases at J, with 8 bases in the middle. This CDR3 contains 13 residues. Germline CDR1 and CDR2: MNHNS and SASEGT. CDR3 in DNA: TGTGCCAGCAGTGAAGGGCCCCGGGAGACCCAGTACTTC. Protein sequence: CASSEGPRETQYF.

V and J are TRBV19 and TRBJ2-1; D might be TRBD2 (5 bases). The CDR3 extends over 14 amino acids. The germline V and J ends were trimmed by 6 bases and 2 bases, with 11 bases remaining between them. CDR1 LNHDA and CDR2 SQIVND come from the germline V gene (reference sequence). CDR3 sequence (DNA): TGTGCCAGTAGGCAGCGGTTCCCCTACAATGAGCAGTTCTTC. Translating gives CASRQRFPYNEQFF.